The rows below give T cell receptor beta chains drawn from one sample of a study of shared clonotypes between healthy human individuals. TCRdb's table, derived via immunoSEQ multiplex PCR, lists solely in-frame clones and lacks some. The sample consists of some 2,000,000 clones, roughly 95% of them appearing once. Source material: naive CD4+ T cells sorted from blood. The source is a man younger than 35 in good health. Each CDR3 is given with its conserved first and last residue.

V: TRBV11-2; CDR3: CASSLVVTQYF
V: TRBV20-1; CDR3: CGASGDQPQHF
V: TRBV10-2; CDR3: CASKSSGQGPDTQYF
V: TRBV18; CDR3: CASSPGRDPEAFF
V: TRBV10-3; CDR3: CAISVQEASYEQYF
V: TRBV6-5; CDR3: CASSDGAGAEAFF
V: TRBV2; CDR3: CASSNRDYYEQYF
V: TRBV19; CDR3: CASSPTGGLNIQYF
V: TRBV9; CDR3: CASSEAPIGPRSTEAFF
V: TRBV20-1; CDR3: CSACPGETQYF
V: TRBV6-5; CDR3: CATSSATNYGYTF
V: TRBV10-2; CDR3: CASNGQGADTQYF
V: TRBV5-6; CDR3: CASSLARSGQPQHF
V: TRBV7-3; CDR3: CASSLRRQGAPGANVLTF
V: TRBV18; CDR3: CASSPQGKGSNQPQHF
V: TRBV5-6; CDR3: CASSAGQGIQPQHF
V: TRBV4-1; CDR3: CASSHPDRGDQPQHF
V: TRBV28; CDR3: CASSFNIAGGDSDIQYF
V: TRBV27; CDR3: CPHMSRRGREQPQHF
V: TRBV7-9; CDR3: CASSLQGRDYEQYF
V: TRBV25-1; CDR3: CASSDGGDRVDNEQFF
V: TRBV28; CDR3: CASSLTGSSYNEQFF
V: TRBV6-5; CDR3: CATKTRRRNEQFF
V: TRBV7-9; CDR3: CASSLPLGNTGELFF
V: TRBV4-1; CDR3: CASSQALQGDEQYF